This T cell receptor beta chain was captured by sequencing in a study of OX40 agonist ivuxolimab in advanced cancers. Study-level background: Ivuxolimab was administered intravenously to patients at 0.01 to 10 mg/kg every 2 weeks. Enrollees could have had prior anti-PD-1, anti-PD-L1 or anti-CTLA-4 therapy, which around 40% had received.

The CDR3 sequence is 16 residues long. The trim removed 4 bases at V and 4 bases at J, leaving 9 bases unmatched. Germline V gives CDR1 MNHEY, CDR2 SMNVEV (reference sequence). Some clones are missing from TCRdb's copy, which holds only in-frame ones; the method was immunoSEQ multiplex PCR. The sample holds 20,000 to 30,000 clones, 79% seen once. Study-wide points: There was clonal expansion of CD4+ and CD8+ blood T cells by week 6 at 0.1 to 3.0 mg/kg.

Turning to this clone: The antigen is not known.

The chain combines TRBV27 with TRBJ1-2; the match to TRBD1 covers 10 bases. Source: CD4+ or CD8+ T cells sorted from blood, taken in a trial of the OX40 agonist ivuxolimab. This TCR came from an adult with an advanced solid tumor such as melanoma, head and neck, liver or kidney cancer. The CDR3, as DNA: TGTGCCAGCAGTTCCCCCTCCGGGACAGGGGCCTATGGCTACACCTTC. This gives the protein CASSSPSGTGAYGYTF.